One and the same sample provided the 13 T cell receptor beta chains below, sequenced in a study of PD-1 blockade in classical Hodgkin lymphoma. Every patient was affected by relapse after autologous stem cell transplantation, while exposure to brentuximab vedotin was not uniform. The study purified CD4+ T cells from thawed PBMCs using magnetic negative selection. TCRdb's table, derived via immunoSEQ multiplex PCR, lists solely in-frame clones and lacks some. The repertoire has around 34,000 clones, 75% to 95% of them found once; the top ten carry around 0.21%. The material sequenced was CD4+ T cells from blood, taken at baseline. The receptors were sampled from a human donor with classical Hodgkin lymphoma.

The rearrangement uses TRBV7-6 and TRBJ1-4, with 7 nucleotides matching TRBD1. The germline V gene encodes CDR1 SGHVS and CDR2 FNYEAQ. The CDR3 is 15 amino acids. After removal of 0 bases from V and 2 bases from J, the junction contained 0 bases not matched to a gene. The CDR3 is CASSLAQGTNEKLFF. CDR3 sequence (DNA): TGTGCCAGCAGCTTAGCACAGGGGACTAATGAAAAACTGTTTTTT.

CDR3 bases: TGTGCCAGCAGCCCAGGACTAGCGGGTCGCAGCACAGATACGCAGTATTTT. It yields the protein CASSPGLAGRSTDTQYF. The chain uses TRBV11-3 and TRBJ2-3; 11 bases fit TRBD2. This CDR3 has 17 amino acids. Germline CDR1 is SGHNT and CDR2 is YENEEA. With 5 bases clipped from V and 0 bases from J, the junction kept 7 bases outside the gene matches.

The rearrangement uses TRBV18 and TRBJ1-1; D is perhaps TRBD1 (5 bases). The V gene lost 0 bases and the J gene lost 4 bases, with 21 bases spanning the gap. The CDR3 is 18 amino acids. The germline V gene encodes CDR1 KGHSH and CDR2 LQKENI. The CDR3, as DNA: TGTGCCAGCTCACCACCGGGAATAGGCAGGGCCGGCTCCACTGAAGCTTTCTTT. Translating gives CASSPPGIGRAGSTEAFF.

CDR3 bases: TGTGCCAGCAGCCAGAGGATCGGGACGGGGAACTATGGCTACACCTTC. This sequence encodes CASSQRIGTGNYGYTF. V and J are TRBV4-2 and TRBJ1-2, with TRBD1 as a possible D gene (5 bases). V was shortened by 3 bases and J by 2 bases, with 16 bases between the two germline ends. CDR3 length: 16 amino acids. From germline, CDR1 is LGHNA and CDR2 YNFKEQ.

This clone came up a few times. The chain combines TRBV19 with TRBJ2-7; D gene uncertain. The germline V gene has CDR1 LNHDA and CDR2 SQIVND (reference sequence). The CDR3 has 13 amino acids. Trimming removed 10 bases from V and 0 bases from J, with 13 bases in between. CDR3 nucleotides: TGTGCCACCGGCACGAGGATCTCCTACGAGCAGTACTTC. As protein: CATGTRISYEQYF. The full variable domain, with the rest looked up from reference TRBV19 and TRBJ2-7, is DGGITQSPKYLFRKEGQNVTLSCEQNLNHDAMYWYRQDPGQGLRLIYYSQIVNDFQKGDIAEGYSVSREKKESFPLTVTSAQKNPTAFYLCATGTRISYEQYFGPGTRLTVT.

The gene calls are TRBV5-1 and TRBJ2-2, with D possibly being TRBD1 (5 bases). The germline V and J ends were trimmed by 5 bases and 6 bases, with 14 bases remaining between them. The CDR3 runs 14 residues. Germline CDR1 and CDR2: SGHRS and YFSETQ. In DNA form, the CDR3 reads TGCGCCAGCAGAGAAGGGGCTAGTCCCGGGGAGCTGTTTTTT. Translating gives CASREGASPGELFF.

The table lists this clone with a few counts. V usage is TRBV6-5 and J usage is TRBJ1-5; D may be TRBD1 (6 bases). V was clipped by 2 bases and J by 5 bases, with 10 bases between them. The CDR3 has 14 residues. The germline CDR1 and CDR2 sequences are MNHEY and SVGAGI. The CDR3 protein is CASSYEGTHQPQHF. CDR3 sequence (DNA): TGTGCCAGCAGTTACGAGGGGACACATCAGCCCCAGCATTTT.

The gene calls are TRBV7-8 and TRBJ1-2; tentative D call: TRBD1 (5 bases). Germline values: CDR1 SGHVS, CDR2 FQNEAQ. The germline V and J ends were trimmed by 1 base and 5 bases, with 11 bases remaining between them. The CDR3 runs to 14 residues. In DNA, the CDR3 is TGTGCCAGCAGCTTAGTGCAGGGCCGGTATGGCTACACCTTC. Translated: CASSLVQGRYGYTF. Variable domain in full (rest from reference TRBV7-8 and TRBJ1-2): GAGVSQSPRYKVAKRGQDVALRCDPISGHVSLFWYQQALGQGPEFLTYFQNEAQLDKSGLPSDRFFAERPEGSVSTLKIQRTQQEDSAVYLCASSLVQGRYGYTFGSGTRLTVV.

This chain connects TRBV7-9 to TRBJ2-7; TRBD1 might be the D (7 bases). The V and J ends lost 2 bases and 6 bases respectively, with 17 bases between them. Looked up from germline, CDR1 is SEHNR and CDR2 is FQNEAQ (reference sequence). This CDR3 region has 15 residues. CDR3 sequence reads: CASSLSGQGGGEQYF. CDR3 in DNA: TGTGCCAGCAGCTTAAGTGGCCAGGGGGGTGGCGAGCAGTACTTC.

V usage is TRBV6-5 and J usage is TRBJ2-1; 7 bases align to TRBD2. With 6 bases clipped from V and 2 bases from J, the junction kept 4 bases outside the gene matches. The germline gives CDR1 MNHEY, CDR2 SVGAGI. This CDR3 comprises 14 residues. The CDR3 is CASSRLAPYNEQFF. The CDR3 DNA reads as TGTGCCAGCAGCCGACTAGCTCCCTACAATGAGCAGTTCTTC.

V gene TRBV10-1 combines with J gene TRBJ2-7, with D possibly matching TRBD1 (6 bases). Germline V lookup: CDR1 WNHNN, CDR2 SYGVQD (reference sequence). Trimming took 6 bases from V and 3 from J, leaving 15 bases between them. The CDR3 contains 14 residues. DNA of the CDR3: TGCGCCAGCAGCTCTGCGACAGGAATCTACGAGCAGTACTTC. It encodes CASSSATGIYEQYF.

The V call is TRBV15, the J call TRBJ2-7; D possibly corresponds to TRBD1 (5 bases). The CDR3 contains 12 residues. The germline gives CDR1 LNHNV, CDR2 YYDKDF (reference sequence). Trimming removed 5 bases at V and 3 bases at J, with 8 bases between. CDR3 in DNA: TGTGCCACCAGCCAGGGTGGCTACGAGCAGTACTTC. Protein product: CATSQGGYEQYF.

This clone was seen a few times. V usage is TRBV18 and J usage is TRBJ1-2; maybe TRBD1 (5 bases). The CDR3 has 14 residues. V lost 2 bases and J lost 4, with 11 bases in between. Germline V CDR1 and CDR2: KGHSH, LQKENI. CDR3 coding DNA: TGTGCCAGCTCACCAGCGGCAGGGACCTATGGCTACACCTTC. Residues: CASSPAAGTYGYTF.